These 2 T cell receptor beta chains were sequenced from one sample in a study of blood T cells in healthy people across ages. The use of a sample-barcoded 5' primer and a J-beta primer mix characterized a second PCR of roughly 6 to 12 cycles. TCRdb redid the calling of the 5' RACE reads with MiXCR, one entry per CDR3 protein. The sample includes about 1.5 million distinct CDR3 sequences, less than 45% of them seen just once. Specimen: blood. The receptor source for this set is a woman aged 18-29 years in good health.

The chain carries TRBV11-2 and TRBJ2-4; perhaps TRBD1 as D (7 bases). The CDR3 is 17 residues long. Trimming took off 4 bases at V and 0 bases at J, with 16 bases between the two ends. Per germline, CDR1 SGHAT and CDR2 FQNNGV. For the CDR3, the DNA is TGTGCCAGCAGCTCCCCAGGGGGAGGTCTAGCCAAAAACATTCAGTACTTC. Protein product: CASSSPGGGLAKNIQYF.

This chain connects TRBV20-1 to TRBJ1-1; TRBD1 matches at 9 bases. The length of the CDR3 is 17 residues. Germline V lookup: CDR1 DFQATT, CDR2 SNEGSKA (reference sequence). V trimming: 0 bases; J trimming: 1 base; junction bases outside the gene matches: 9. The CDR3 DNA follows: TGCAGTGCTAGAGACGCGGACAGGGGAATTCGGAACACTGAAGCTTTCTTT. Its translation: CSARDADRGIRNTEAFF.